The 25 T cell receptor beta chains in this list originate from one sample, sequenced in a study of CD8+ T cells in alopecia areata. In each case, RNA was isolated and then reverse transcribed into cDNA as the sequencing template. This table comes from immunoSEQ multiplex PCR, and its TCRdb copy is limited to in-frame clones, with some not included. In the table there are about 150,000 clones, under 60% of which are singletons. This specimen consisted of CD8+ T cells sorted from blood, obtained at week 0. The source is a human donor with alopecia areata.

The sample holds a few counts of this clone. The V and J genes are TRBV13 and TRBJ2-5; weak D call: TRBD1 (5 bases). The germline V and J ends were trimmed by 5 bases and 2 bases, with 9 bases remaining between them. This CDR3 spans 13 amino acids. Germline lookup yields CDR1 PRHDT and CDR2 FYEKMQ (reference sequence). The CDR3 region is CASSPDSQETQYF. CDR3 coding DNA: TGTGCCAGCAGCCCAGACAGTCAAGAGACCCAGTACTTC.

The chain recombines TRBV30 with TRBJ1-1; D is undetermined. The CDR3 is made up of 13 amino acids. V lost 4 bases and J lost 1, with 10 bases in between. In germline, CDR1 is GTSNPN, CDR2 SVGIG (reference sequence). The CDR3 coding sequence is TGTGCCTGGAAATACAGCGAGAACACTGAAGCTTTCTTT. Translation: CAWKYSENTEAFF.

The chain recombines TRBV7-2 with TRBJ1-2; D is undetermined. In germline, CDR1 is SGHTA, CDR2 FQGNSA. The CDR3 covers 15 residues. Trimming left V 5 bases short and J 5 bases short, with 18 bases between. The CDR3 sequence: CASSVNYWQKYGYTF. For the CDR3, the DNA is TGTGCCAGCAGCGTGAATTATTGGCAGAAGTATGGCTACACCTTC.

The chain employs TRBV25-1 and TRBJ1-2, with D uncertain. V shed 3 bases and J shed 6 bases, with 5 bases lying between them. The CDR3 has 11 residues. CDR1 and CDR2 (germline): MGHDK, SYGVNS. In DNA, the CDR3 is TGTGCCAGCAGTGATGGGAATGGCTACACCTTC. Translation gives CASSDGNGYTF.

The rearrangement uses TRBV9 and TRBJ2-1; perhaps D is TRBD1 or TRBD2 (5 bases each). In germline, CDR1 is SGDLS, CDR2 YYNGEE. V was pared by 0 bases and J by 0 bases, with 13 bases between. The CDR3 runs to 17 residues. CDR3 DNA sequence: TGTGCCAGCAGCGTAGGATCGGGGCATAACTCCTACAATGAGCAGTTCTTC. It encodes CASSVGSGHNSYNEQFF.

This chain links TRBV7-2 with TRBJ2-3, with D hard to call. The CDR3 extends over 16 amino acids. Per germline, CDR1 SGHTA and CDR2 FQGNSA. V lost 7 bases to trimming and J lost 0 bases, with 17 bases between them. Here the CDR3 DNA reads TGTGCCAGCAACCGATGGACCCTAGGTAGCACAGATACGCAGTATTTT. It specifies CASNRWTLGSTDTQYF.

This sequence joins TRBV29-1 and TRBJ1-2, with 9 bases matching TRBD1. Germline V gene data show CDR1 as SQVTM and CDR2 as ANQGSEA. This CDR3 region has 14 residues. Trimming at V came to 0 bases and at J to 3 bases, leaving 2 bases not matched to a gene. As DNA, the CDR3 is TGCAGCGTTGAAGACCGGGACAGGGACTATGGCTACACCTTC. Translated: CSVEDRDRDYGYTF.

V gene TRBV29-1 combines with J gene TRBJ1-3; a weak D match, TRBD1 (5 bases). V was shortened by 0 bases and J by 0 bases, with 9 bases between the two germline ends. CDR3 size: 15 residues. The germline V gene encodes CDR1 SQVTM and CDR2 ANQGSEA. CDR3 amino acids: CSVEDRTGSGNTIYF. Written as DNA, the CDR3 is TGCAGCGTTGAAGATCGCACAGGCTCTGGAAACACCATATATTTT.

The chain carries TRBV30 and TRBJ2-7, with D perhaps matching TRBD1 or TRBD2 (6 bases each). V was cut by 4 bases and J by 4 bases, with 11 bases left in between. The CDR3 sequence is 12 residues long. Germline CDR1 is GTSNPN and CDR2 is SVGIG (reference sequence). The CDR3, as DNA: TGTGCCTGGATCAAGGGGGGATACGAGCAGTACTTC. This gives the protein CAWIKGGYEQYF.

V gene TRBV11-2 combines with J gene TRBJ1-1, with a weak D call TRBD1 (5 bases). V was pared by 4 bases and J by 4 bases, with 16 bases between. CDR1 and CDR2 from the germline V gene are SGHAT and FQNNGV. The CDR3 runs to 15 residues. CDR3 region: CASSWGGRAGTEAFF. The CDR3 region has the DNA TGTGCCAGCAGCTGGGGCGGCAGGGCCGGCACTGAAGCTTTCTTT. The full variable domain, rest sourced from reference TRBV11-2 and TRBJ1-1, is EAGVAQSPRYKIIEKRQSVAFWCNPISGHATLYWYQQILGQGPKLLIQFQNNGVVDDSQLPKDRFSAERLKGVDSTLKIQPAKLEDSAVYLCASSWGGRAGTEAFFGQGTRLTVV.

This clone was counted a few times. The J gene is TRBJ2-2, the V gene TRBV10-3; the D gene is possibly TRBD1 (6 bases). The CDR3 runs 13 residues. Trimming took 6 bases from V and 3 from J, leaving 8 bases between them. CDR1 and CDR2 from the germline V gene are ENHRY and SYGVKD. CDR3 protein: CAIREGDTGELFF. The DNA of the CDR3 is TGTGCCATCAGAGAGGGGGACACCGGGGAGCTGTTTTTT.

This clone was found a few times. The CDR3 bases are TGCAGCGTCTTAGCGGGGGCCCATGAGCAGTTCTTC. Its protein product is CSVLAGAHEQFF. The chain combines TRBV29-1 with TRBJ2-1, with 9 bases aligning to TRBD2. V lost 6 bases to trimming and J lost 8 bases; unmatched junction nucleotides: 5. CDR1 SQVTM and CDR2 ANQGSEA come from the germline V gene. The CDR3 extends over 12 amino acids.

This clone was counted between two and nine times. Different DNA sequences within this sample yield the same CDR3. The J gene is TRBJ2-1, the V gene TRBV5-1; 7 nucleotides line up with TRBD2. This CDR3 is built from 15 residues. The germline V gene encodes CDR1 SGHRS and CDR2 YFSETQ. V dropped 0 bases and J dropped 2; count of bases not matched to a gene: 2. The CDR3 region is CASSLASGTYNEQFF. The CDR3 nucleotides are TGCGCCAGCAGCTTGGCTAGCGGTACCTACAATGAGCAGTTCTTC. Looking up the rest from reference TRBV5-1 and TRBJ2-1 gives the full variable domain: KAGVTQTPRYLIKTRGQQVTLSCSPISGHRSVSWYQQTPGQGLQFLFEYFSETQRNKGNFPGRFSGRQFSNSRSEMNVSTLELGDSALYLCASSLASGTYNEQFFGPGTRLTVL.

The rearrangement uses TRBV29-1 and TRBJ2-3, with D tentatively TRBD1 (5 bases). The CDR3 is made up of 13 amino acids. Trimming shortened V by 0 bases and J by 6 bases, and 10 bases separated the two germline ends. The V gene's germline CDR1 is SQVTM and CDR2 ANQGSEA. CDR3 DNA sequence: TGCAGCGTTGAAGAGCCCTGGGGCGATACGCAGTATTTT. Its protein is CSVEEPWGDTQYF.

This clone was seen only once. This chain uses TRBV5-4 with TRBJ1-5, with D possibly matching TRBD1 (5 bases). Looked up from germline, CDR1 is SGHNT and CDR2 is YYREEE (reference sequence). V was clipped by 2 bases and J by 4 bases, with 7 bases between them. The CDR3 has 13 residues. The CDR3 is CASSLGVNQPQHF. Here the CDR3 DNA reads TGTGCCAGCAGCTTAGGGGTTAATCAGCCCCAGCATTTT.

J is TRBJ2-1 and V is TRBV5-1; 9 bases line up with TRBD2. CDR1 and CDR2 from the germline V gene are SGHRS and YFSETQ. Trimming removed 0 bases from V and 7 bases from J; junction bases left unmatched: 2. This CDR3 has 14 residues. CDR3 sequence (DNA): TGCGCCAGCAGCTTGGCAGCGGGAGGAAATGAGCAGTTCTTC. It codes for CASSLAAGGNEQFF.

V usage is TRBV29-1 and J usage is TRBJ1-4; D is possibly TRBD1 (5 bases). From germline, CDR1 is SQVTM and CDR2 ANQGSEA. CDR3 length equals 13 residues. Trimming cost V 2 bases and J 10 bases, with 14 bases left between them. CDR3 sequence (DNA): TGCAGCGTTGAACTCAGGGATCCTCTAAAACTGTTTTTT. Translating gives CSVELRDPLKLFF.

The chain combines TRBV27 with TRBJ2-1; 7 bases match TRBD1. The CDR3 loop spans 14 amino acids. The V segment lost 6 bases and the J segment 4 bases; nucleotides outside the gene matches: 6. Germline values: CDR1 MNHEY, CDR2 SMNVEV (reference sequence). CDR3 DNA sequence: TGTGCCAGCAGCTCAGGGGGTGGGTACAATGAGCAGTTCTTC. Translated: CASSSGGGYNEQFF.

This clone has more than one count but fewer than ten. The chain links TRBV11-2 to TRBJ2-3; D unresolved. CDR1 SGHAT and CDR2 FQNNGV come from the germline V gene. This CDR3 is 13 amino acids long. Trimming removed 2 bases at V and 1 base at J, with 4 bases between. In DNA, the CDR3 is TGTGCCAGCAGCTTACGACGCACAGATACGCAGTATTTT. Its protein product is CASSLRRTDTQYF.

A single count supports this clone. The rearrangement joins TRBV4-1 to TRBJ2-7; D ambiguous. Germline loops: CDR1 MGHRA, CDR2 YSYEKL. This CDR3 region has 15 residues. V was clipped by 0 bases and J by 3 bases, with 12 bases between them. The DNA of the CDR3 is TGCGCCAGCAGCCAAGATCGTTACCCCAACTACGAGCAGTACTTC. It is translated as CASSQDRYPNYEQYF.

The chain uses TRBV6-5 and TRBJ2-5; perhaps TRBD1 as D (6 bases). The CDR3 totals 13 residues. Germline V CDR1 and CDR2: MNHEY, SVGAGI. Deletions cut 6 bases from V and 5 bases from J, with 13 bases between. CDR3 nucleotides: TGTGCCAGCAGCCTTGCGACAGGCGAGACCCAGTACTTC. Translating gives CASSLATGETQYF.

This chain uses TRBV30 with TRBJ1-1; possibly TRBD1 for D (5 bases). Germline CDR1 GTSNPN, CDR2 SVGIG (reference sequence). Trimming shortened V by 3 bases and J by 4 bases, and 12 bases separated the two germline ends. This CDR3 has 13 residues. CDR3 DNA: TGTGCCTGGAGCGACGGGGGACGCACTGAAGCTTTCTTT. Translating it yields CAWSDGGRTEAFF.

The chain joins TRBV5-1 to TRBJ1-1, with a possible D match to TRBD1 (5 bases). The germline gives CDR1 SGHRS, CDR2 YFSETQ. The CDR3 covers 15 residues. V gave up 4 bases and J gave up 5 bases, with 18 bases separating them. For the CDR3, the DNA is TGCGCCAGCAGCGTGTCAGGCGCGTCAGGGACTGAAGCTTTCTTT. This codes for CASSVSGASGTEAFF. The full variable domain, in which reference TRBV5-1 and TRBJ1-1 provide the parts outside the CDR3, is KAGVTQTPRYLIKTRGQQVTLSCSPISGHRSVSWYQQTPGQGLQFLFEYFSETQRNKGNFPGRFSGRQFSNSRSEMNVSTLELGDSALYLCASSVSGASGTEAFFGQGTRLTVV.

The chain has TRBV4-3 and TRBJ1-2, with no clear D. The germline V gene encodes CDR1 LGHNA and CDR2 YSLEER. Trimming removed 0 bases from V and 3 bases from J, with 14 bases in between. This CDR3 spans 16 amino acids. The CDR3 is CASSQDRGQSYYGYTF. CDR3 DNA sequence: TGCGCCAGCAGCCAAGATAGAGGGCAGAGTTACTATGGCTACACCTTC.

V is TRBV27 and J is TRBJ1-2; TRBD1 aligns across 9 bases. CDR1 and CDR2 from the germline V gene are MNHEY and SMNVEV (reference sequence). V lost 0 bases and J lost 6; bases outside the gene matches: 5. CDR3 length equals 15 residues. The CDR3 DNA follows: TGTGCCAGCAGTTTATCCCGGACAGGGGTGGATGGCTACACCTTC. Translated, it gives CASSLSRTGVDGYTF.